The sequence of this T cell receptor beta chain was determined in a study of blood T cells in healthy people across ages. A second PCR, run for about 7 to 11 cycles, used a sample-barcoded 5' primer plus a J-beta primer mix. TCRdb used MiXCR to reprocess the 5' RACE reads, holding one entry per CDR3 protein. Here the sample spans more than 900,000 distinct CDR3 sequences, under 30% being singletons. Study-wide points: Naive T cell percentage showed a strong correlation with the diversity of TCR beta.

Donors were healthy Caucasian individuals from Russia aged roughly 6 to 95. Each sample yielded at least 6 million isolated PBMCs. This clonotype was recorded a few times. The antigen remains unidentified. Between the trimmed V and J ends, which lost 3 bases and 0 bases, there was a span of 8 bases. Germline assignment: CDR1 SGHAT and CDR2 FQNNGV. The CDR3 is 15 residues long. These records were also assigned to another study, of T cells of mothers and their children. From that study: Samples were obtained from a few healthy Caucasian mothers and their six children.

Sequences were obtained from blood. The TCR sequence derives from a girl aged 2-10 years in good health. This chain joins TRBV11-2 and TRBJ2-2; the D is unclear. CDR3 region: CASSFVLANTGELFF. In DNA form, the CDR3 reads TGTGCCAGCAGCTTCGTTCTGGCGAACACCGGGGAGCTGTTTTTT.